This is a list of T cell receptor beta chains from one sample in a study of T cell changes during pregnancy in multiple sclerosis. Method: immunoSEQ multiplex PCR; TCRdb's copy keeps in-frame clones and lacks some. The table has tens of thousands of clones, under 95% seen once; the top ten hold roughly 1.5%. Sequenced here: peripheral blood, sampled in the third trimester of pregnancy. These receptors came from a female donor with multiple sclerosis, enrolled in a pregnancy study. The CDR3 runs from the conserved cysteine through the conserved F or W. D genes are given only for firm matches.

d_gene	j_gene	v_gene	CDR3nt	CDR3aa
TRBD1	TRBJ2-5	TRBV28	TGTGCCAGCAGCCCTTGGACAGGAGAAAAAGAGACCCAGTACTTC	CASSPWTGEKETQYF
NA	TRBJ1-1	TRBV19	TGTGCCAGTAGTATAGGGGGCCTCCGCGGAGCTTTCTTT	CASSIGGLRGAFF
TRBD1	TRBJ1-2	TRBV5-1	TGCGCCAGCAGCATAGACAGGGAACCGTCCTATGGCTACACCTTC	CASSIDREPSYGYTF
NA	TRBJ2-5	TRBV2	TGTGCCAGCAGTGATCTGGCGGAAGAGACCCAGTACTTC	CASSDLAEETQYF
NA	TRBJ1-2	TRBV15	TGTGCCACCAGCAGGGGACCGGGGAGGGACTATGGCTACACCTTC	CATSRGPGRDYGYTF
NA	TRBJ1-6	TRBV6-5	TGTGCCAGCAGACTTACGAGGGGGAATTCACCCCTCCACTTT	CASRLTRGNSPLHF
TRBD1	TRBJ1-2	TRBV6-5	TGTGCCAGCAGTTATCTGGACAGGACCTATGGCTACACCTTC	CASSYLDRTYGYTF
NA	TRBJ2-7	TRBV27	TGTGCCAGCAGTTTATCGGAGGACGTATACTCCTACGAGCAGTACTTC	CASSLSEDVYSYEQYF
TRBD1	TRBJ2-4	TRBV30	TGTGCCTGGAGTGTTTCCATTCCGCGGGACAGGGTGGGAAACATTCAGTACTTC	CAWSVSIPRDRVGNIQYF
NA	TRBJ1-1	TRBV11-2	TGTGCCAGCAGCCCGCGGACGGGGGACTCTGAAGCTTTCTTT	CASSPRTGDSEAFF
TRBD1	TRBJ1-2	TRBV30	TGTGCCTGGAGTGTAGTCCCGACAGGGGGTTTGGGTGGCTACACCTTC	CAWSVVPTGGLGGYTF
NA	TRBJ1-5	TRBV18	TGTGCCAGCTCACCACCGAGGAATAGCAATCAGCCCCAGCATTTT	CASSPPRNSNQPQHF
NA	TRBJ2-7	TRBV5-5	TGTGCCAGCAGCGCGAGTTACGGTCACGGGGGCGAGCAGTACTTC	CASSASYGHGGEQYF
NA	TRBJ2-1	TRBV7-7	TGTGCTAGCAGCTTGGAGGGACAGCCAGGGGCCTACAATGAGCAGTTCTTC	CASSLEGQPGAYNEQFF